The next 18 T cell receptor beta chains were all read from a single sample in a study of blood T cell repertoires in COVID-19. Some clones are missing from TCRdb's copy, which holds only in-frame ones; the method was immunoSEQ multiplex PCR. This sample has some 240,000 clones, with over 80% found just once. Sequencing input: peripheral blood. The receptor source for this set is a woman between 35 and 50 years old who had recovered from COVID-19.

V usage is TRBV18 and J usage is TRBJ1-3; no definite D call. The CDR3 consists of 17 residues. V was pared by 5 bases and J by 0 bases, with 17 bases between. Germline V lookup: CDR1 KGHSH, CDR2 LQKENI. The DNA of the CDR3 is TGTGCCAGCTCATTCAACAGTCTGTTCTCCTCTGGAAACACCATATATTTT. Residues: CASSFNSLFSSGNTIYF.

The chain recombines TRBV6-1 with TRBJ1-6; D gene uncertain. V dropped 1 base and J dropped 0 bases, with 10 bases sitting between them. Per germline, CDR1 MNHNS and CDR2 SASEGT. This CDR3 has 17 amino acids. The CDR3 loop reads CASSEGALSSYNSPLHF. The CDR3 bases are TGTGCCAGCAGTGAAGGTGCACTAAGCTCCTATAATTCACCCCTCCACTTT.

The chain combines TRBV19 with TRBJ1-1, with TRBD1 identical over 8 bases. The germline V gene encodes CDR1 LNHDA and CDR2 SQIVND (reference sequence). This CDR3 comprises 16 residues. V gave up 3 bases and J gave up 7 bases; unmatched junction bases: 13. The CDR3 DNA sequence: TGTGCCAGTAGTATGACTCCCCCCGGACAGGGTGATGAAGCTTTCTTT. Translation: CASSMTPPGQGDEAFF. The whole variable domain, filled in from reference TRBV19 and TRBJ1-1, reads DGGITQSPKYLFRKEGQNVTLSCEQNLNHDAMYWYRQDPGQGLRLIYYSQIVNDFQKGDIAEGYSVSREKKESFPLTVTSAQKNPTAFYLCASSMTPPGQGDEAFFGQGTRLTVV.

This rearrangement joins TRBV6-5 to TRBJ1-6; TRBD1 might be the D (5 bases). Germline lookup yields CDR1 MNHEY and CDR2 SVGAGI. Trimming left V 7 bases short and J 4 bases short, with 11 bases between. The CDR3 length is 14 residues. The CDR3 coding sequence is TGTGCCAGCAACCGGGGGGGTTATAATTCACCCCTCCACTTT. This gives the protein CASNRGGYNSPLHF.

This chain links TRBV27 with TRBJ1-5, with D possibly being TRBD1 (6 bases). Germline loops: CDR1 MNHEY, CDR2 SMNVEV (reference sequence). CDR3 size: 14 residues. V was pared by 6 bases and J by 4 bases, with 13 bases between. CDR3 in DNA: TGTGCCAGCAGGGGACATACAGCGAATCAGCCCCAGCATTTT. This gives the protein CASRGHTANQPQHF.

The CDR3 sequence: CASNSGEFTEAFF. CDR3 sequence (DNA): TGTGCCAGCAATTCAGGGGAGTTCACTGAAGCTTTCTTT. V gene TRBV2 combines with J gene TRBJ1-1; possibly TRBD1 for D (6 bases). Trimming shortened V by 7 bases and J by 4 bases, and 13 bases separated the two germline ends. The CDR3 spans 13 residues. From germline, CDR1 is SNHLY and CDR2 FYNNEI. The full variable domain, with the rest looked up from reference TRBV2 and TRBJ1-1, is EPEVTQTPSHQVTQMGQEVILRCVPISNHLYFYWYRQILGQKVEFLVSFYNNEISEKSEIFDDQFSVERPDGSNFTLKIRSTKLEDSAMYFCASNSGEFTEAFFGQGTRLTVV.

This chain connects TRBV6-2 or TRBV6-3 to TRBJ2-7, with D possibly being TRBD1 (6 bases). The V and J ends lost 5 bases and 4 bases respectively, with 6 bases between them. Germline CDR1 and CDR2: MNHEY and SVGEGT. The CDR3 runs 11 residues. CDR3 DNA: TGTGCCAGCAGTACAGGGTACGAGCAGTACTTC. As protein: CASSTGYEQYF.

This chain joins TRBV2 and TRBJ1-4; 8 nucleotides match TRBD1. Germline-derived CDR1 and CDR2 are SNHLY and FYNNEI. The CDR3 loop spans 14 amino acids. J gave up 6 bases and V 6 bases, and 6 bases lay outside the gene matches. The CDR3 sequence is CASRFTGGDEKLFF. CDR3 bases: TGTGCCAGCAGATTTACAGGGGGGGATGAAAAACTGTTTTTT.

The chain links TRBV5-1 to TRBJ1-6; 9 bases agree with TRBD1. The V gene end was trimmed by 4 bases and the J gene end by 7 bases; junction bases not matched to a gene: 6. The CDR3 is 15 amino acids. Per germline, CDR1 SGHRS and CDR2 YFSETQ. The DNA for the CDR3 is TGCGCCAGCAGCGGCCCCGGGACAGGGAATTCACCCCTCCACTTT. This encodes CASSGPGTGNSPLHF.

The V and J genes are TRBV7-3 and TRBJ2-1; 10 positions match TRBD1. Germline V gene lookup returns CDR1 SGHTA and CDR2 FQGTGA. Unmatched junction bases numbered 4, after V lost 4 bases and J lost 1 base. The CDR3 sequence is 16 residues long. The CDR3 sequence is CASSWGTGESYNEQFF. The CDR3 coding sequence is TGTGCCAGCAGCTGGGGGACAGGGGAGTCCTACAATGAGCAGTTCTTC. The whole variable domain, filled in from reference TRBV7-3 and TRBJ2-1, reads GAGVSQTPSNKVTEKGKYVELRCDPISGHTALYWYRQSLGQGPEFLIYFQGTGAADDSGLPNDRFFAVRPEGSVSTLKIQRTERGDSAVYLCASSWGTGESYNEQFFGPGTRLTVL.

The V and J genes are TRBV20-1 and TRBJ1-1; 7 bases are a match to TRBD1. Germline V gene data show CDR1 as DFQATT and CDR2 as SNEGSKA (reference sequence). CDR3 size: 11 residues. CDR3 loop: CASVRGTGTFF. The CDR3 DNA sequence: TGCGCTTCAGTCAGGGGGACGGGAACTTTCTTT.

This chain links TRBV28 with TRBJ1-5; TRBD1 matches at 7 bases. CDR3 length equals 16 residues. With V trimmed by 7 bases and J by 2 bases, 11 bases remained unmatched. CDR1 is MDHEN, CDR2 SYDVKM, per germline. The CDR3 region has the DNA TGTGCCAGCACCTCGGGACAGCAAGGGGGCAATCAGCCCCAGCATTTT. Protein: CASTSGQQGGNQPQHF.

This chain connects TRBV10-2 to TRBJ2-3; D is undetermined. CDR1 is WSHSY, CDR2 SAAADI, per germline. V was trimmed by 5 bases and J by 2 bases, leaving 5 bases between them. The CDR3 sequence is 12 residues long. For the CDR3, the DNA is TGCGCCAGCAGTTTACACACAGATACGCAGTATTTT. Protein sequence: CASSLHTDTQYF.

In this sample, this clone turned up once. The J gene is TRBJ2-3, the V gene TRBV7-9; TRBD1 agrees at 9 bases. The CDR3 sequence is 16 residues long. Germline-derived CDR1 and CDR2 are SEHNR and FQNEAQ (reference sequence). V was clipped by 5 bases and J by 4 bases; unmatched bases: 10. CDR3 in DNA: TGTGCCAGCAGCCACCGGGACAGGGTCGATCCAGATACGCAGTATTTT. Protein product: CASSHRDRVDPDTQYF.

This chain links TRBV13 with TRBJ2-5; D might be TRBD2 (7 bases). Per germline, CDR1 PRHDT and CDR2 FYEKMQ (reference sequence). Trimming pared 2 bases from V and 2 bases from J, leaving 12 bases between. CDR3 length: 15 amino acids. In nucleotides, the CDR3 is TGTGCCAGCAGCTTAAAAGGGGGGGGTCAAGAGACCCAGTACTTC. Its protein product is CASSLKGGGQETQYF.

The chain couples TRBV5-4 to TRBJ2-5; maybe TRBD2 (7 bases). This CDR3 has 15 residues. Germline lookup yields CDR1 SGHNT and CDR2 YYREEE (reference sequence). The germline V and J ends were trimmed by 3 bases and 2 bases, with 14 bases remaining between them. The CDR3 nucleotides read TGTGCCAGCAGCTCCAAAGGGGGACTACAAGAGACCCAGTACTTC. It specifies CASSSKGGLQETQYF.

This chain links TRBV7-9 with TRBJ1-1; D remains ambiguous. Germline CDR1 is SEHNR and CDR2 is FQNEAQ (reference sequence). The CDR3 length is 13 residues. Trimming shortened V by 3 bases and J by 3 bases, and 8 bases separated the two germline ends. CDR3 coding DNA: TGTGCCAGCAGCTTTCCTCCTCACACTGAAGCTTTCTTT. This codes for CASSFPPHTEAFF. Supplemented by reference TRBV7-9 and TRBJ1-1, the full variable domain reads DTGVSQNPRHKITKRGQNVTFRCDPISEHNRLYWYRQTLGQGPEFLTYFQNEAQLEKSRLLSDRFSAERPKGSFSTLEIQRTEQGDSAMYLCASSFPPHTEAFFGQGTRLTVV.

The genes are TRBV24-1 and TRBJ1-3; 8 bases agree with TRBD1. The germline V gene has CDR1 KGHDR and CDR2 SFDVKD. CDR3 length equals 15 residues. Losses at the gene ends were 3 bases for V and 4 bases for J; bases not matched to a gene: 4. In nucleotides, the CDR3 is TGTGCCACCAGTGATGCAGGACAGGGAGGAAACACCATATATTTT. Encoded protein: CATSDAGQGGNTIYF.